This T cell receptor (beta chain) emerged from a study of blood T cell repertoires in COVID-19. The V end lost 3 bases, the J end lost 4 bases, and 19 bases lay between the germline ends. CDR1 LNHDA and CDR2 SQIVND come from the germline V gene (reference sequence). The CDR3 is made up of 17 amino acids. Sequencing used immunoSEQ multiplex PCR; TCRdb keeps in-frame clones, though not all of them. The data show under 70,000 clones, 70% to 90% seen once. The genes are TRBV19 and TRBJ1-3, with D unresolved. This clonotype originated in a woman in her thirties or forties who had recovered from COVID-19. Sequencing input: PBMCs or T cells enriched from blood (not recorded which). In nucleotides, the CDR3 is TGTGCCAGTAGTATGAGGTTTCGGGGAGAATACGGAAACACCATATATTTT. Amino acids: CASSMRFRGEYGNTIYF.